Here is one T cell receptor beta chain with its context. Other DNA sequences in this specimen translate into the identical CDR3. The data originate from a study of shared clonotypes between healthy human individuals. J was trimmed by 6 bases and V by 8 bases; bases with no gene match: 2. Germline V gives CDR1 WNHNN, CDR2 SYGVQD (reference sequence). This CDR3 has 11 residues. Assay used: immunoSEQ multiplex PCR; TCRdb lists only in-frame clones, some missing. The sample includes roughly 2,000,000 clones, just under 95% of them seen just once. Terminally differentiated effector memory CD45RA+ cells were excluded from the naive CD8 cells, which were CD45RO-negative and positively selected for CCR7.

The chain combines TRBV10-1 with TRBJ2-7, with 9 bases identical to TRBD1. This clonotype was obtained from a man younger than 30 in good health. The specimen was naive CD8+ T cells sorted from blood. The CDR3 bases are TGCGCCAGCTCGGACAGGGGCGAGCAGTACTTC. Encoded protein: CASSDRGEQYF.